The 30 T cell receptor beta chains given below trace back to one sample, sequenced in a study of cytomegalovirus exposure and HLA in healthy donors. Researchers ran the PCR with 60 Vbeta and 13 Jbeta primers. Sequencing was performed with immunoSEQ multiplex PCR; in TCRdb, only in-frame clones are kept and a portion is missing. The sample holds 90,000 to 140,000 clones; 75% to 85% are singletons and the top ten take 5% to 6.5%. The sample was PBMCs. Receptors were obtained from a man aged 18 to 35 in good health and CMV-seronegative.

V usage is TRBV27 and J usage is TRBJ2-1; 13 nucleotides align to TRBD2. This CDR3 region has 16 residues. Trimming cost V 5 bases and J 9 bases; bases outside gene matches: 10. The V gene's germline CDR1 is MNHEY and CDR2 SMNVEV (reference sequence). This CDR3 is CASSPPGTSGIGEQFF. The CDR3 DNA follows: TGTGCCAGCAGTCCACCCGGGACTAGCGGGATAGGTGAGCAGTTCTTC.

V gene TRBV19 combines with J gene TRBJ2-5, with TRBD1 identical over 8 bases. CDR1 and CDR2 (germline): LNHDA, SQIVND (reference sequence). The CDR3 is 13 amino acids. Unmatched junction bases numbered 4, after V lost 6 bases and J lost 4 bases. The CDR3 protein is CASRAGGGETQYF. The CDR3 region has the DNA TGTGCCAGTAGGGCAGGGGGCGGAGAGACCCAGTACTTC.

The chain links TRBV19 to TRBJ1-1, with D perhaps TRBD1 (5 bases). Per germline, CDR1 LNHDA and CDR2 SQIVND (reference sequence). There are 16 residues in the CDR3. Deletions cut 5 bases from V and 1 base from J, with 17 bases between. CDR3 residues: CASSPRGQSRNTEAFF. The DNA for the CDR3 is TGTGCCAGTAGTCCCCGAGGACAAAGTAGGAACACTGAAGCTTTCTTT.

The chain links TRBV28 to TRBJ1-5; a possible D gene is TRBD1 (6 bases). Germline V gives CDR1 MDHEN, CDR2 SYDVKM. This CDR3 spans 12 amino acids. V was cut by 11 bases and J by 4 bases, with 12 bases left in between. CDR3 region: CAEATGNQPQHF. The CDR3 bases are TGTGCCGAGGCGACAGGTAATCAGCCCCAGCATTTT.

This clone was recorded only once. The V and J genes are TRBV5-1 and TRBJ2-3; a possible D gene is TRBD1 (6 bases). This CDR3 spans 16 amino acids. In germline, CDR1 is SGHRS, CDR2 YFSETQ. The germline V and J ends were trimmed by 4 bases and 2 bases, with 17 bases remaining between them. The CDR3 here is CASSKDRRSTTDTQYF. The CDR3 DNA is TGCGCCAGCAGCAAGGACAGACGAAGTACCACAGATACGCAGTATTTT.

The chain employs TRBV30 and TRBJ2-3; 14 bases match TRBD2. CDR3 length: 18 amino acids. Germline CDR1 reads GTSNPN; CDR2 reads SVGIG (reference sequence). The ends lost 2 bases at V and 1 base at J; junction bases unmatched: 8. CDR3 DNA: TGTGCCTGGAGTCCCTTTCGACTAGCGGGAGGGGGCACAGATACGCAGTATTTT. This gives the protein CAWSPFRLAGGGTDTQYF.

The chain couples TRBV29-1 to TRBJ2-2; 9 bases fit TRBD1. The V gene end was trimmed by 6 bases and the J gene end by 10 bases; junction bases not matched to a gene: 18. CDR3 length: 16 residues. Germline assignment: CDR1 SQVTM and CDR2 ANQGSEA. CDR3 protein: CSVRRQTGTGRLELFF. In DNA, the CDR3 is TGCAGCGTCCGACGGCAGACCGGGACAGGGAGGTTGGAGCTGTTTTTT.

The chain has TRBV19 and TRBJ1-4, with 10 bases identical to TRBD1. V gave up 10 bases and J gave up 8 bases; unmatched junction bases: 10. Germline CDR1 is LNHDA and CDR2 is SQIVND (reference sequence). The CDR3 totals 14 residues. The CDR3 loop is CATNRQGAEEKLFF. DNA for the CDR3: TGTGCCACCAATCGACAGGGGGCTGAAGAAAAACTGTTTTTT. The variable domain in full, completed from reference TRBV19 and TRBJ1-4, reads DGGITQSPKYLFRKEGQNVTLSCEQNLNHDAMYWYRQDPGQGLRLIYYSQIVNDFQKGDIAEGYSVSREKKESFPLTVTSAQKNPTAFYLCATNRQGAEEKLFFGSGTQLSVL.

This clone was seen once. The chain recombines TRBV7-6 with TRBJ1-4; a weak D match, TRBD1 (6 bases). V was pared by 5 bases and J by 6 bases, with 19 bases between. The CDR3 contains 16 residues. Germline assignment: CDR1 SGHVS and CDR2 FNYEAQ. In DNA form, the CDR3 reads TGTGCCAGCAGCCGCACCGGGTGGGGGCTATATGAAAAACTGTTTTTT. This sequence encodes CASSRTGWGLYEKLFF.

This clone was recorded a few times. The chain links TRBV4-2 to TRBJ2-7, with TRBD2 as a possible D gene (6 bases). V lost 6 bases and J lost 2, with 8 bases in between. Looked up from germline, CDR1 is LGHNA and CDR2 is YNFKEQ. The CDR3 consists of 12 residues. Here the CDR3 DNA reads TGTGCCAGCAGGGGGGGAACCTACGAGCAGTACTTC. This gives the protein CASRGGTYEQYF.

This chain joins TRBV6-6 and TRBJ2-6, with D unresolved. The CDR3 totals 14 residues. The germline V gene encodes CDR1 MNHNY and CDR2 SVGAGI (reference sequence). The ends were cut back, 10 bases at V and 4 bases at J, with 14 bases in the middle. CDR3 DNA sequence: TGTGCCACCTCCGGAGACTCGGGGGCCAACGTCCTGACTTTC. Translated, it gives CATSGDSGANVLTF.

The V call is TRBV19, the J call TRBJ2-3, with 10 positions matching TRBD2. The germline CDR1 and CDR2 sequences are LNHDA and SQIVND (reference sequence). V shed 5 bases, J shed 1 base, and the junction held 9 bases outside the gene matches. The CDR3 runs to 17 residues. The CDR3 loop reads CASSPFSAGGGTDTQYF. The DNA for the CDR3 is TGTGCCAGTAGTCCTTTCTCAGCGGGAGGGGGCACAGATACGCAGTATTTT.

V is TRBV5-1 and J is TRBJ2-7; the match to TRBD1 covers 7 bases. Unmatched junction bases numbered 11, after V lost 0 bases and J lost 2 bases. Germline CDR1 and CDR2: SGHRS and YFSETQ. The CDR3 has 17 residues. CDR3 nucleotide sequence: TGCGCCAGCAGCTTGGCCTCACTACAGGGGTCCCCCTACGAGCAGTACTTC. Translated, it gives CASSLASLQGSPYEQYF.

V and J are TRBV6-1 and TRBJ2-3, with 9 bases fitting TRBD1. This CDR3 region has 14 residues. From germline, CDR1 is MNHNS and CDR2 SASEGT. J lost 6 bases, V lost 2 bases, and 3 bases had no gene match. The DNA of the CDR3 is TGTGCCAGCAGTGAAAGAGGACAGGGGGATACGCAGTATTTT. It specifies CASSERGQGDTQYF.

This chain joins TRBV27 and TRBJ1-1, with D tentatively TRBD1 (5 bases). Trimming removed 1 base from V and 1 base from J, with 10 bases in between. Germline V gives CDR1 MNHEY, CDR2 SMNVEV (reference sequence). The length of the CDR3 is 15 residues. CDR3 DNA: TGTGCCAGCAGTTTATGGGGCAGCAAGAACACTGAAGCTTTCTTT. It translates to CASSLWGSKNTEAFF.

V gene TRBV27 combines with J gene TRBJ2-7; tentatively, D is TRBD2 (6 bases). This CDR3 is 14 amino acids long. V dropped 3 bases and J dropped 0 bases, with 9 bases sitting between them. Per the germline V gene, CDR1 is MNHEY and CDR2 is SMNVEV (reference sequence). The CDR3 region is CASSLDGSSYEQYF. The CDR3 DNA reads as TGTGCCAGCAGTTTGGACGGGAGCTCCTACGAGCAGTACTTC.

There are a few counts of this clone. This chain uses TRBV28 with TRBJ2-6; 14 nucleotides align to TRBD2. CDR1 and CDR2 from the germline V gene are MDHEN and SYDVKM. The V gene end was trimmed by 7 bases and the J gene end by 2 bases; junction bases not matched to a gene: 7. CDR3 length: 18 amino acids. This chain's CDR3 is CASTTVGLAGAGANVLTF. The CDR3 bases are TGTGCCAGCACCACCGTGGGACTAGCGGGAGCTGGGGCCAACGTCCTGACTTTC. The whole variable domain, filled in from reference TRBV28 and TRBJ2-6, reads DVKVTQSSRYLVKRTGEKVFLECVQDMDHENMFWYRQDPGLGLRLIYFSYDVKMKEKGDIPEGYSVSREKKERFSLILESASTNQTSMYLCASTTVGLAGAGANVLTFGAGSRLTVL.

The CDR3 region is CASSPGLAAGEQFF. In DNA, the CDR3 is TGTGCCAGCAGCCCGGGACTAGCTGCGGGTGAGCAGTTCTTC. The genes are TRBV5-8 and TRBJ2-1, with 9 bases aligning to TRBD2. From germline, CDR1 is SGHTS and CDR2 YDEGEE. V trimming: 4 bases; J trimming: 9 bases; junction bases outside the gene matches: 8. CDR3 length equals 14 residues.

The chain employs TRBV15 and TRBJ2-7; weak D call: TRBD1 (5 bases). Per the germline V gene, CDR1 is LNHNV and CDR2 is YYDKDF (reference sequence). The CDR3 runs 16 residues. Trimming removed 0 bases from V and 2 bases from J, with 14 bases in between. The CDR3: CATSRDLTGRPYEQYF. The CDR3 DNA sequence: TGTGCCACCAGCAGAGATTTAACAGGTCGTCCCTACGAGCAGTACTTC.

V usage is TRBV5-6 and J usage is TRBJ2-3; TRBD1 aligns across 9 bases. Trimming took 2 bases from V and 6 from J; bases not matched to a gene: 7. The V gene's germline CDR1 is SGHDT and CDR2 YYEEEE. There are 15 residues in the CDR3. CDR3 amino acids: CASSFKQGAVDTQYF. CDR3 bases: TGTGCCAGCAGCTTTAAACAGGGGGCGGTTGATACGCAGTATTTT. The entire variable domain, with the rest obtained from reference TRBV5-6 and TRBJ2-3, is as follows: DAGVTQSPTHLIKTRGQQVTLRCSPKSGHDTVSWYQQALGQGPQFIFQYYEEEERQRGNFPDRFSGHQFPNYSSELNVNALLLGDSALYLCASSFKQGAVDTQYFGPGTRLTVL.

The genes are TRBV27 and TRBJ2-1; tentative D call: TRBD1 (6 bases). Germline V gene sequence: CDR1 MNHEY, CDR2 SMNVEV (reference sequence). The CDR3 runs 12 residues. Trimming removed 3 bases from V and 15 bases from J, with 15 bases in between. CDR3 DNA: TGTGCCAGCAGTTTGGCAAGGGGGAGCTGGTTCTTC. It encodes CASSLARGSWFF.

V gene TRBV7-3 combines with J gene TRBJ2-1; D perhaps matches TRBD1 (5 bases). The CDR3 sequence is 13 residues long. Germline-derived CDR1 and CDR2 are SGHTA and FQGTGA. Between the trimmed V and J ends, which lost 5 bases and 9 bases, there was a span of 14 bases. In DNA, the CDR3 is TGTGCCAGCAGCGTAGCCCAGGGTATTGAGCAGTTCTTC. Encoded protein: CASSVAQGIEQFF.

V is TRBV9 and J is TRBJ1-3, with unresolved D. Trimming took off 0 bases at V and 2 bases at J, with 9 bases between the two ends. There are 15 residues in the CDR3. Germline CDR1 is SGDLS and CDR2 is YYNGEE. For the CDR3, the DNA is TGTGCCAGCAGCGTAGAAGGGAGGACTGGAAACACCATATATTTT. This sequence encodes CASSVEGRTGNTIYF.

V gene TRBV4-3 combines with J gene TRBJ2-7, with D possibly TRBD2 on 5 matching bases. The CDR3 runs to 15 residues. The germline CDR1 and CDR2 sequences are LGHNA and YSLEER. Trimming cost V 1 base and J 2 bases, with 12 bases left between them. The CDR3 DNA is TGCGCCAGCAGCCAAGGGAATAGCGAGGCCTACGAGCAGTACTTC. It yields the protein CASSQGNSEAYEQYF.

The rearrangement uses TRBV7-9 and TRBJ2-1; possibly TRBD1 for D (5 bases). The CDR3 covers 14 residues. Trimming shortened V by 2 bases and J by 8 bases, and 13 bases separated the two germline ends. CDR1 and CDR2 from the germline V gene are SEHNR and FQNEAQ (reference sequence). The CDR3 region is CASSLSTGRDEQFF. The CDR3, as DNA: TGTGCCAGCAGCTTATCCACAGGCCGTGATGAGCAGTTCTTC.

The rearrangement links TRBV10-3 to TRBJ2-1, with 14 bases identical to TRBD2. This CDR3 has 17 amino acids. Trimming cost V 0 bases and J 8 bases; bases outside gene matches: 6. Germline lookup yields CDR1 ENHRY and CDR2 SYGVKD. CDR3 sequence reads: CAISESKGTSGSDEQFF. DNA for the CDR3: TGTGCCATCAGTGAGTCGAAGGGGACTAGCGGGAGCGATGAGCAGTTCTTC.

The chain recombines TRBV28 with TRBJ1-1; TRBD1 matches at 10 bases. Trimming removed 5 bases from V and 2 bases from J; junction bases left unmatched: 11. Germline V CDR1 and CDR2: MDHEN, SYDVKM. The CDR3 length is 17 residues. The CDR3 reads CASSGTGEGMLNTEAFF. As DNA, the CDR3 is TGTGCCAGCAGTGGGACAGGGGAGGGGATGCTTAACACTGAAGCTTTCTTT.

The CDR3 reads CASSVGTGESYEQFF. The CDR3, as DNA: TGTGCCAGCAGCGTTGGGACAGGGGAATCCTATGAGCAGTTCTTC. The chain combines TRBV9 with TRBJ2-1, with TRBD1 matching over 10 bases. This CDR3 contains 15 residues. Germline CDR1 and CDR2: SGDLS and YYNGEE. V shed 2 bases, J shed 8 bases, and the junction held 7 bases outside the gene matches.

The CDR3 DNA sequence: TGTGCCACCAGCAGAGACAGACTCCAAGAGACCCAGTACTTC. Amino acids: CATSRDRLQETQYF. V is TRBV15 and J is TRBJ2-5; no reliable D call. This CDR3 is 14 amino acids long. V lost 0 bases and J lost 1, with 6 bases in between. Germline V lookup: CDR1 LNHNV, CDR2 YYDKDF (reference sequence).

This sequence joins TRBV27 and TRBJ1-1; D possibly corresponds to TRBD1 (6 bases). Germline V gene lookup returns CDR1 MNHEY and CDR2 SMNVEV (reference sequence). The V end was cut by 6 bases, the J end by 8 bases, with 16 bases between. The CDR3 runs to 13 residues. CDR3 region: CASSPTGLDEAFF. The CDR3 nucleotides are TGTGCCAGCAGCCCTACAGGGTTAGACGAAGCTTTCTTT.